This is a list of T cell receptor beta chains from one sample in a study of blood T cell repertoires in COVID-19. Data came from immunoSEQ multiplex PCR; TCRdb stores just in-frame clones and leaves some out. The sample comprises about 330,000 clones, 80% to 95% of which are singletons, and less than 20% rests with the top ten. Sequencing was done on a sample of PBMCs or T cells enriched from blood (not recorded which). The receptors come from a woman aged 25 to 39 who had recovered from COVID-19. Each CDR3 is given with its conserved first and last residue. D genes are given only for firm matches.

-	TRBJ1-1	TRBV18	CASSTSGLGGRTEAFF
TRBD2	TRBJ2-5	TRBV28	CASRGLAGVETQYF
-	TRBJ1-5	TRBV19	CASSTDYSNQPQHF
-	TRBJ1-2	TRBV6-2/TRBV6-3	CASSPPWGRRGYTF
TRBD1	TRBJ2-7	TRBV2	CASKSDRDYEQYF
-	TRBJ2-7	TRBV4-1	CASSQASEQYF
-	TRBJ2-1	TRBV5-1	CASKRADNEQFF
TRBD1	TRBJ1-4	TRBV28	CASSPQGSGLGEKLFF
TRBD1	TRBJ2-3	TRBV4-1	CASSQDQSQGATDTQYF
TRBD2	TRBJ2-7	TRBV10-2	CASSGTSGAPGEQYF
TRBD1	TRBJ1-1	TRBV5-1	CASSLRQGGNTEAFF
-	TRBJ2-7	TRBV25-1	CASGESYEQYF
-	TRBJ1-5	TRBV5-1	CASSIRSNQPQHF
-	TRBJ2-3	TRBV24-1	CATRAADTQYF
-	TRBJ2-5	TRBV5-4	CASSLRGQETQYF
TRBD1	TRBJ2-1	TRBV11-3	CASSLRDRENEQFF
TRBD1	TRBJ2-2	TRBV12-5	CASGPGTGFGELFF
-	TRBJ2-2	TRBV5-1	CASKVGANTGELFF
TRBD2	TRBJ2-2	TRBV6-6	CASSFRTSGNGELFF
-	TRBJ1-2	TRBV10-3	CAISGQDTNYGYTF
-	TRBJ1-2	TRBV18	CASSPTEAGLGGYTF
-	TRBJ2-5	TRBV7-8	CASSLPAETQYF
-	TRBJ1-2	TRBV7-9	CASSSWTAYYGYTF
TRBD2	TRBJ2-7	TRBV4-2	CASSQETGGGSYEQYF
TRBD1	TRBJ1-2	TRBV28	CASSHRQGNGYTF